Listed below are T cell receptor beta chains from one sample, sequenced in a study of PD-L1 blockade in urothelial cancer. Using immunoSEQ multiplex PCR, the repertoire was profiled, and TCRdb retains in-frame clones only, with some absent. Of 30,000 to 40,000 clones in the sample, over 75% were seen once. Sample: PBMCs, taken around atezolizumab (anti-PD-L1) treatment. These receptors came from a man aged 55-75 years with urothelial cancer. Each CDR3 is given with its conserved first and last residue. The order of the fields is D gene, J gene, clone size, V gene, CDR3 DNA, CDR3 protein. A D gene is named only where the DNA matches it firmly. A clone size is listed for some rows: how often the clone was seen (once, few, many), or a class if it is expanded.

TRBD1,TRBJ1-2,NA,TRBV29-1,TGCAGCGTTTGGACAGGGGATGGTGGCTACACCTTC,CSVWTGDGGYTF
TRBD2,TRBJ2-7,once,TRBV6-5,TGTGCCAGCAGTTACGTCGGGCTAGCGGGGGCCGAGCAGTACTTC,CASSYVGLAGAEQYF
NA,TRBJ2-3,few,TRBV6-8,TGTGCCAGCAGTTACTCTTACAGGTCAGATACGCAGTATTTT,CASSYSYRSDTQYF
TRBD2,TRBJ2-1,NA,TRBV7-2,TGTGCCAGCAGCTTAATGAGGCTAGCGGGTCCAAGGGGGAGCAATGAGCAGTTCTTC,CASSLMRLAGPRGSNEQFF
TRBD1,TRBJ2-5,NA,TRBV19,TGTGCCAGTAGTATTACAGGGGTAAGGGAGACCCAGTACTTC,CASSITGVRETQYF
NA,TRBJ2-5,NA,TRBV2,TGTGCCAGCAACTCAGGGGGGTTGGGAGAGACCCAGTACTTC,CASNSGGLGETQYF
NA,TRBJ1-1,NA,TRBV5-3,TGTGCCAGAAGCTGGACAGCTTTGAACACTGAAGCTTTCTTT,CARSWTALNTEAFF
TRBD1,TRBJ2-7,NA,TRBV5-1,TGCGCCAGCAGCCTTTCCGGGACAGGCAACGAGCAGTACTTC,CASSLSGTGNEQYF
NA,TRBJ2-3,NA,TRBV9,TGTGCCAGCAGCCCAATCAACGGGGGCACAGATACGCAGTATTTT,CASSPINGGTDTQYF
TRBD1,TRBJ1-3,once,TRBV7-3,TGTGCCAGCAGCTTGGACAGGGAAAACACCATATATTTT,CASSLDRENTIYF
NA,TRBJ2-3,NA,TRBV9,TGTGCCAGCAGCGTAGGTCTCCGCACAGATACGCAGTATTTT,CASSVGLRTDTQYF
NA,TRBJ1-1,few,TRBV27,TGTGCCAGCAGTTTGGGGGGAATCACTGAAGCTTTCTTT,CASSLGGITEAFF
NA,TRBJ2-3,NA,TRBV6-1,TGTGCCACAAGACAGATCACAGATACGCAGTATTTT,CATRQITDTQYF
NA,TRBJ2-7,NA,TRBV10-3,TGTGCCATCAGTGAGTCTCAGGGGCGAGCCTACGAGCAGTACTTC,CAISESQGRAYEQYF
NA,TRBJ2-6,NA,TRBV28,TGTGCCAGCAGTCCTCATCAGGGAAGTGGGGCCAACGTCCTGACTTTC,CASSPHQGSGANVLTF
NA,TRBJ1-2,NA,TRBV2,TGTGCCAGCAGTGTGCAGGCCAACTATGGCTACACCTTC,CASSVQANYGYTF
TRBD1,TRBJ1-2,NA,TRBV5-4,TGTGCCAGCAGCTTCGACAGGGGAAACTATGGCTACACCTTC,CASSFDRGNYGYTF
NA,TRBJ2-2,NA,TRBV12-5,TGTGCTAGTTTCCCCGACACCGGGGAGCTGTTTTTT,CASFPDTGELFF
NA,TRBJ2-7,once,TRBV6-6,TGTGCCAGCAGTTACTCGGAAGGGGCCTACGAGCAGTACTTC,CASSYSEGAYEQYF
TRBD2,TRBJ2-1,NA,TRBV11-2,TGTGCCAGCAGCTTAGGAGGGAGGGCCCACAATGAGCAGTTCTTC,CASSLGGRAHNEQFF
TRBD2,TRBJ2-2,NA,TRBV9,TGTGCCAGCAGCGTGCGGGAGGGCCACACCGGGGAGCTGTTTTTT,CASSVREGHTGELFF
NA,TRBJ2-3,few,TRBV18,TGTGCCAGCTCACCAACTGGTGGCACAGATACGCAGTATTTT,CASSPTGGTDTQYF
TRBD1,TRBJ1-6,once,TRBV27,TGTGCCAGCAGTCCCGACAGGGTCCCTTCACCCCTCCACTTT,CASSPDRVPSPLHF